This T cell receptor beta chain was obtained from a study of cytomegalovirus exposure and HLA in healthy donors. Notes on the study in general: The majority of TCR sequences were rare, yet some public TCRs appeared in many donors. According to a subsequent analysis, TCR clusters identified in the first cohort showed a tendency to co-occur across the roughly 130 validation repertoires.

For this clone: The antigen remains undetermined.

TCRdb's copy holds only in-frame clones and misses some; the assay was immunoSEQ multiplex PCR. The sample contains 250,000 to 400,000 clones, 88% of which appear only once. The donors formed part of the approximately 110-subject validation cohort, distinct from the approximately 670-subject first cohort. J was trimmed by 5 bases and V by 7 bases; bases with no gene match: 9. Germline CDR1 MDHEN, CDR2 SYDVKM. The CDR3 totals 15 residues. Sequenced input: PBMCs. The TCR comes from a man aged 25-45 years in good health and CMV-seronegative. V gene TRBV28 combines with J gene TRBJ2-2, with 8 bases identical to TRBD2. The CDR3: CASITGTRKTGELFF. DNA of the CDR3: TGTGCCAGCATTACCGGGACTAGGAAGACCGGGGAGCTGTTTTTT.